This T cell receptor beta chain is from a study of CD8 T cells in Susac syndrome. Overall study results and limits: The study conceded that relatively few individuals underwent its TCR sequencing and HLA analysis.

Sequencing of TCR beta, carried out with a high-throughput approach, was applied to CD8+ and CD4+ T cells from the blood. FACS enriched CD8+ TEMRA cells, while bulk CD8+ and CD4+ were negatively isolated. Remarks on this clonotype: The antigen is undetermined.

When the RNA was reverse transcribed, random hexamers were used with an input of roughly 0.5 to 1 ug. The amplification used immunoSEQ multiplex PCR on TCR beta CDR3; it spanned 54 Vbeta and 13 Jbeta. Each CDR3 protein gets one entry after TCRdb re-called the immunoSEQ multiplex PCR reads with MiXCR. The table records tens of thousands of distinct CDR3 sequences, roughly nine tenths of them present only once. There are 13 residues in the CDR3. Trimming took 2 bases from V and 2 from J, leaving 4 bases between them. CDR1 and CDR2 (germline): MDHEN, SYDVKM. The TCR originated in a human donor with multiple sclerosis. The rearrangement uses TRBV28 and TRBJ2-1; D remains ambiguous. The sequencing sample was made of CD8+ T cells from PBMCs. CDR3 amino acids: CASSLMAYNEQFF. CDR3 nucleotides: TGTGCCAGCAGTTTAATGGCCTACAATGAGCAGTTCTTC.